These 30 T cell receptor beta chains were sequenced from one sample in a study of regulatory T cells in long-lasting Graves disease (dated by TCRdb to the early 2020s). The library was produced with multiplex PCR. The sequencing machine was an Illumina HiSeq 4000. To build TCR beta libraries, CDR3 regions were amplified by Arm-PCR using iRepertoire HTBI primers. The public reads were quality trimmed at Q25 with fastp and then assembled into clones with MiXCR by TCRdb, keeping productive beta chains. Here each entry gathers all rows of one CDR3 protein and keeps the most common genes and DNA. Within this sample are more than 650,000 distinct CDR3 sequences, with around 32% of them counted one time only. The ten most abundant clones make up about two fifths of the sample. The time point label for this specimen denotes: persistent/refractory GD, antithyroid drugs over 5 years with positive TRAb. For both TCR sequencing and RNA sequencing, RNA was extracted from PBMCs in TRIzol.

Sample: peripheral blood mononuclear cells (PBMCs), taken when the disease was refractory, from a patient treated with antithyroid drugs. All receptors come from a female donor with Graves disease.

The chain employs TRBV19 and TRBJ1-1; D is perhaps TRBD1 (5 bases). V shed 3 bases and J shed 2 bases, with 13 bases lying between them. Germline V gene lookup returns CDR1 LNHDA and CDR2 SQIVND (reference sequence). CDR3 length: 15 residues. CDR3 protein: CASSMFGGSNTEAFF. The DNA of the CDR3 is TGTGCCAGTAGTATGTTTGGGGGTTCAAACACTGAAGCTTTCTTT.

The CDR3 DNA reads TGTGCCAGCAGCCCACTTAGCGGGAAGAACACCGGGGAGCTGTTTTTT. Residues: CASSPLSGKNTGELFF. The chain carries TRBV28 and TRBJ2-2, with 8 positions matching TRBD2. In germline, CDR1 is MDHEN, CDR2 SYDVKM. Trimming at V came to 6 bases and at J to 1 base, leaving 7 bases not matched to a gene. The CDR3 consists of 16 residues. Together with reference TRBV28 and TRBJ2-2, the CDR3 gives the full variable domain: DVKVTQSSRYLVKRTGEKVFLECVQDMDHENMFWYRQDPGLGLRLIYFSYDVKMKEKGDIPEGYSVSREKKERFSLILESASTNQTSMYLCASSPLSGKNTGELFFGEGSRLTVL.

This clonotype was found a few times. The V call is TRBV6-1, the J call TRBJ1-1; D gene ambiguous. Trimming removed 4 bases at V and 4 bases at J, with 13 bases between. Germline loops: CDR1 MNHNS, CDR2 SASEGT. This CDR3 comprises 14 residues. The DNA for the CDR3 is TGTGCCAGCAGTGTATTCCGGGGTGGCACTGAAGCTTTCTTT. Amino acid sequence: CASSVFRGGTEAFF.

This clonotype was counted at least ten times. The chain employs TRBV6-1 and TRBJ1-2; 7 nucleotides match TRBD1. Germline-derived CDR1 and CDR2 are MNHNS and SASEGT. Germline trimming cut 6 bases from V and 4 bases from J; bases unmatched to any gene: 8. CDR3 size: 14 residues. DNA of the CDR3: TGTGCCAGCAGGATGTACGGACAGGCCTATGGCTACACCTTC. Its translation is CASRMYGQAYGYTF.

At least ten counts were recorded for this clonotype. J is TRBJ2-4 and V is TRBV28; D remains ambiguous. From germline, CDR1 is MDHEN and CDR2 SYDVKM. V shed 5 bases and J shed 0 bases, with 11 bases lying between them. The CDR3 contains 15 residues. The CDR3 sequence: CASSVGILAKNIQYF. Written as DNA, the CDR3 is TGTGCCAGCAGTGTTGGAATTCTAGCCAAAAACATTCAGTACTTC.

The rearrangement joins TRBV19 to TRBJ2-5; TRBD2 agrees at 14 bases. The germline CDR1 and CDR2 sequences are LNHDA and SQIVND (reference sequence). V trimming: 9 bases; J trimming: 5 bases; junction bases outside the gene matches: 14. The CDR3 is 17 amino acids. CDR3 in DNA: TGTGCCAGAAAGGGACTAGCGGGAGCCACCGCCCGGGAGACCCAGTACTTC. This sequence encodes CARKGLAGATARETQYF.

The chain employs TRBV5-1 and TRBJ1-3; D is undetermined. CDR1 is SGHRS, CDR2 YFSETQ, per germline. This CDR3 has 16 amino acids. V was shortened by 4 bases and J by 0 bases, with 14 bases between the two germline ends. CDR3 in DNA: TGCGCCAGCAGCCAAGGTACCGCGCTCTCTGGAAACACCATATATTTT. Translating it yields CASSQGTALSGNTIYF.

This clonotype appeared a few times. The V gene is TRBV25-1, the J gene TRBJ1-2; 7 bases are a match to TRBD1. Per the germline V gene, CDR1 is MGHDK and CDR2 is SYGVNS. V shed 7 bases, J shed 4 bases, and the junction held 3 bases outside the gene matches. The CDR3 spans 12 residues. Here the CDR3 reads CASTGQAYGYTF. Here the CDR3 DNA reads TGTGCCAGCACCGGACAGGCCTATGGCTACACCTTC.

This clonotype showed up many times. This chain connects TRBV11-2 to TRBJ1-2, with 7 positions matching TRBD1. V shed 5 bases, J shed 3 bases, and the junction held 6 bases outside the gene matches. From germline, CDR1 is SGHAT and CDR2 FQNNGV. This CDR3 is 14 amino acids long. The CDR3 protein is CASSKGQAYYGYTF. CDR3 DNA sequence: TGTGCCAGCAGCAAAGGACAGGCCTACTATGGCTACACCTTC.

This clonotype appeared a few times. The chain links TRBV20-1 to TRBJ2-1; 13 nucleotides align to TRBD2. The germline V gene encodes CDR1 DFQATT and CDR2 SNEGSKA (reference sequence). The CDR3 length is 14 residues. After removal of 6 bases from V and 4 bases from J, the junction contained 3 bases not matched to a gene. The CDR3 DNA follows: TGCAGTGCGGGACTAGCGGGAATATACAATGAGCAGTTCTTC. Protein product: CSAGLAGIYNEQFF.

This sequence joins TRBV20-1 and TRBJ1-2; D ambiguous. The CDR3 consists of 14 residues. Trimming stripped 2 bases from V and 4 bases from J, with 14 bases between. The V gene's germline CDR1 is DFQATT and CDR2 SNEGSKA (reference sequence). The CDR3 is CSARIAQTPYGYTF. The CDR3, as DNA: TGCAGTGCTAGAATCGCTCAAACCCCCTATGGCTACACCTTC.

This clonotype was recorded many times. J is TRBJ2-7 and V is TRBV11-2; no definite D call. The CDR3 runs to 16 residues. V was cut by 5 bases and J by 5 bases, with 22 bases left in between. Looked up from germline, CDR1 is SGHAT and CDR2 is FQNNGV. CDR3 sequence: CASSPSHAVRGHEQYF. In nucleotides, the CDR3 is TGTGCCAGCAGCCCATCCCATGCGGTCCGAGGCCACGAGCAGTACTTC.

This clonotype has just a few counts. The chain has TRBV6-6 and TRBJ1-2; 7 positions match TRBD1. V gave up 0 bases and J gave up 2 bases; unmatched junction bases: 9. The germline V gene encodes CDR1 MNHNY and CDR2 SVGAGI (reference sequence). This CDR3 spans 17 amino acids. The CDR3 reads CASSYSIWDSQNYGYTF. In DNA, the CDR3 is TGTGCCAGCAGTTACTCGATCTGGGACAGCCAGAACTATGGCTACACCTTC.

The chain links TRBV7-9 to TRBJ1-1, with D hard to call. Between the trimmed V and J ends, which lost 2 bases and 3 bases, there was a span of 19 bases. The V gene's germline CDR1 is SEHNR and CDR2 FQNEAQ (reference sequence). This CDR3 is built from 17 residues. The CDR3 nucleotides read TGTGCCAGCAGCTTAAATCCCCGGATGATCGTCGACACTGAAGCTTTCTTT. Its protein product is CASSLNPRMIVDTEAFF.

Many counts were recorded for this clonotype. This chain's CDR3 is CATPSKAPGQGFVNTEAFF. CDR3 DNA sequence: TGTGCCACCCCATCCAAGGCGCCGGGACAGGGGTTTGTGAACACTGAAGCTTTCTTT. This rearrangement joins TRBV2 to TRBJ1-1; 10 nucleotides align to TRBD1. The ends lost 10 bases at V and 0 bases at J; junction bases unmatched: 20. This CDR3 spans 19 amino acids. Looked up from germline, CDR1 is SNHLY and CDR2 is FYNNEI.

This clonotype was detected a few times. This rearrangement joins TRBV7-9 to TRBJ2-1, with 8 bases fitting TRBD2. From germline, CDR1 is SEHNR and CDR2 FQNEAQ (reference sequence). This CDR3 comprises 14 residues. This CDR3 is CTSLRGGNPNEQFF. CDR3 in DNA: TGTACCTCTTTGCGCGGGGGGAACCCCAATGAGCAGTTCTTC.

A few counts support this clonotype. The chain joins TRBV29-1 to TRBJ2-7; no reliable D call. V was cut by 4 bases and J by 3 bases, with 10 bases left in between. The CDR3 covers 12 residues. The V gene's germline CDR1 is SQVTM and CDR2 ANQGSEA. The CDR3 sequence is CSVASTIYEQYF. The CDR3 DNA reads TGCAGCGTTGCTTCGACCATCTACGAGCAGTACTTC.

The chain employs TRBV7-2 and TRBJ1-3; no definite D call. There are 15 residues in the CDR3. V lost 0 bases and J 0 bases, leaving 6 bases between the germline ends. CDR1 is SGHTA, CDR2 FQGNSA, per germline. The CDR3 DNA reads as TGTGCCAGCAGCTTAGCAGTGACCTCTGGAAACACCATATATTTT. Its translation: CASSLAVTSGNTIYF.

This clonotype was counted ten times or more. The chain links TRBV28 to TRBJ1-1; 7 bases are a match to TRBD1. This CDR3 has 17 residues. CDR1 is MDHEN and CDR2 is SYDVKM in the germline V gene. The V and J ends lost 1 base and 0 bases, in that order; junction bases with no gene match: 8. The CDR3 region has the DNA TGTGCCAGCAGTTTATTGGGAGGACAGGCGCTGAACACTGAAGCTTTCTTT. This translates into CASSLLGGQALNTEAFF.

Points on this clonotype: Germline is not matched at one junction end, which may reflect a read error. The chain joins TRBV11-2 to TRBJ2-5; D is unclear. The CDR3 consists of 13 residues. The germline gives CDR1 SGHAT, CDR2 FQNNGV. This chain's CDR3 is CASSQIGGETQYF. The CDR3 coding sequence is TGCGCCAGCAGCCAGATAGGTGGGGAGACCCAGTACTTC.

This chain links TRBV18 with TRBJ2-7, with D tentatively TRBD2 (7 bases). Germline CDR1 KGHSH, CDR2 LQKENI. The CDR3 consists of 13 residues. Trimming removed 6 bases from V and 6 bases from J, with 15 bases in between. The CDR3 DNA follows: TGTGCCAGCTCCCCGCGGGGGCGAAGCGAGCAGTACTTC. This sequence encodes CASSPRGRSEQYF.

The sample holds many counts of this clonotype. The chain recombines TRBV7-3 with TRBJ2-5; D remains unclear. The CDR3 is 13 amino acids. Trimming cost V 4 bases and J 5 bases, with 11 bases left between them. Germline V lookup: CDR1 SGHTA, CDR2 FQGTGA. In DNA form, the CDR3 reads TGTGCCAGCAGCTCGAGTGGGTGGGAGACCCAGTACTTC. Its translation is CASSSSGWETQYF.

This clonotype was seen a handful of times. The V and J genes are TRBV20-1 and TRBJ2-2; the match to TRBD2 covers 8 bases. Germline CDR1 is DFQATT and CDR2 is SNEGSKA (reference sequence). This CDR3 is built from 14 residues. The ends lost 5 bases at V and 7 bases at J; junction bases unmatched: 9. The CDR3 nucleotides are TGCAGTGCTCTAAGCGGGAGTATGAACGGGGAGCTGTTTTTT. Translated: CSALSGSMNGELFF.

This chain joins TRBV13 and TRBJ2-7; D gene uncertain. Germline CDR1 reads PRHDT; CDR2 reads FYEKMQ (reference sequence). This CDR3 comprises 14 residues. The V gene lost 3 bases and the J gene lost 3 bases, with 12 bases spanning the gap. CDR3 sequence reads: CASSFTETFYEQYF. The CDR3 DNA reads TGTGCCAGCAGCTTTACAGAAACCTTCTACGAGCAGTACTTC.

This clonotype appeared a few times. The CDR3 loop is CASSLQAETQYF. CDR3 in DNA: TGTGCCAGCAGCTTACAGGCCGAGACCCAGTACTTC. The chain recombines TRBV5-5 with TRBJ2-5; weak D call: TRBD1 (5 bases). The CDR3 consists of 12 residues. Germline CDR1 SGHKS, CDR2 YYEKEE (reference sequence). V was pared by 2 bases and J by 5 bases, with 7 bases between.

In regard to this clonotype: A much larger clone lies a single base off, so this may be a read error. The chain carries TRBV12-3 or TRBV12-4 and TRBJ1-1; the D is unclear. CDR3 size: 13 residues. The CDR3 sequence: CASALGLNTEALF. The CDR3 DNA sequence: TGTGCCAGCGCCCTCGGACTGAACACTGAAGCTCTCTTT.

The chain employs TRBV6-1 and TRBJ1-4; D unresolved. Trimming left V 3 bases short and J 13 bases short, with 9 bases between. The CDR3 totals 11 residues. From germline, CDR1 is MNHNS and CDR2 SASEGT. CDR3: CASSDANGLFF. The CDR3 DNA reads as TGTGCCAGCAGTGACGCCAATGGACTGTTTTTT.

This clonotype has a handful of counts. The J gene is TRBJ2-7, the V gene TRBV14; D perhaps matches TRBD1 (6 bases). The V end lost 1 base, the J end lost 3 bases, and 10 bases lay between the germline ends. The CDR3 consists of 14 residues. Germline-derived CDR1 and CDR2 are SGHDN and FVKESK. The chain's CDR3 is CASSQANRVYEQYF. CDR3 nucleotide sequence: TGTGCCAGCAGCCAAGCGAACAGGGTCTACGAGCAGTACTTC.

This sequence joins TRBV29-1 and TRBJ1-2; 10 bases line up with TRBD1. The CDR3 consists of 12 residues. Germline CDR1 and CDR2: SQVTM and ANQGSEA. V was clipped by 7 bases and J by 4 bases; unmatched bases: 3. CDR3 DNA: TGCAGCGCCAGACAGGGGGCCTATGGCTACACCTTC. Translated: CSARQGAYGYTF.

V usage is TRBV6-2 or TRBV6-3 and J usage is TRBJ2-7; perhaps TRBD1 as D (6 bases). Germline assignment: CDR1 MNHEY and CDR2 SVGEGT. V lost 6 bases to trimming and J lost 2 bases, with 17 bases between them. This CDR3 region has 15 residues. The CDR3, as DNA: TGTGCCAGCAGCCCAGGGGTAGGGGTAGCCTACGAGCAGTACTTC. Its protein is CASSPGVGVAYEQYF.